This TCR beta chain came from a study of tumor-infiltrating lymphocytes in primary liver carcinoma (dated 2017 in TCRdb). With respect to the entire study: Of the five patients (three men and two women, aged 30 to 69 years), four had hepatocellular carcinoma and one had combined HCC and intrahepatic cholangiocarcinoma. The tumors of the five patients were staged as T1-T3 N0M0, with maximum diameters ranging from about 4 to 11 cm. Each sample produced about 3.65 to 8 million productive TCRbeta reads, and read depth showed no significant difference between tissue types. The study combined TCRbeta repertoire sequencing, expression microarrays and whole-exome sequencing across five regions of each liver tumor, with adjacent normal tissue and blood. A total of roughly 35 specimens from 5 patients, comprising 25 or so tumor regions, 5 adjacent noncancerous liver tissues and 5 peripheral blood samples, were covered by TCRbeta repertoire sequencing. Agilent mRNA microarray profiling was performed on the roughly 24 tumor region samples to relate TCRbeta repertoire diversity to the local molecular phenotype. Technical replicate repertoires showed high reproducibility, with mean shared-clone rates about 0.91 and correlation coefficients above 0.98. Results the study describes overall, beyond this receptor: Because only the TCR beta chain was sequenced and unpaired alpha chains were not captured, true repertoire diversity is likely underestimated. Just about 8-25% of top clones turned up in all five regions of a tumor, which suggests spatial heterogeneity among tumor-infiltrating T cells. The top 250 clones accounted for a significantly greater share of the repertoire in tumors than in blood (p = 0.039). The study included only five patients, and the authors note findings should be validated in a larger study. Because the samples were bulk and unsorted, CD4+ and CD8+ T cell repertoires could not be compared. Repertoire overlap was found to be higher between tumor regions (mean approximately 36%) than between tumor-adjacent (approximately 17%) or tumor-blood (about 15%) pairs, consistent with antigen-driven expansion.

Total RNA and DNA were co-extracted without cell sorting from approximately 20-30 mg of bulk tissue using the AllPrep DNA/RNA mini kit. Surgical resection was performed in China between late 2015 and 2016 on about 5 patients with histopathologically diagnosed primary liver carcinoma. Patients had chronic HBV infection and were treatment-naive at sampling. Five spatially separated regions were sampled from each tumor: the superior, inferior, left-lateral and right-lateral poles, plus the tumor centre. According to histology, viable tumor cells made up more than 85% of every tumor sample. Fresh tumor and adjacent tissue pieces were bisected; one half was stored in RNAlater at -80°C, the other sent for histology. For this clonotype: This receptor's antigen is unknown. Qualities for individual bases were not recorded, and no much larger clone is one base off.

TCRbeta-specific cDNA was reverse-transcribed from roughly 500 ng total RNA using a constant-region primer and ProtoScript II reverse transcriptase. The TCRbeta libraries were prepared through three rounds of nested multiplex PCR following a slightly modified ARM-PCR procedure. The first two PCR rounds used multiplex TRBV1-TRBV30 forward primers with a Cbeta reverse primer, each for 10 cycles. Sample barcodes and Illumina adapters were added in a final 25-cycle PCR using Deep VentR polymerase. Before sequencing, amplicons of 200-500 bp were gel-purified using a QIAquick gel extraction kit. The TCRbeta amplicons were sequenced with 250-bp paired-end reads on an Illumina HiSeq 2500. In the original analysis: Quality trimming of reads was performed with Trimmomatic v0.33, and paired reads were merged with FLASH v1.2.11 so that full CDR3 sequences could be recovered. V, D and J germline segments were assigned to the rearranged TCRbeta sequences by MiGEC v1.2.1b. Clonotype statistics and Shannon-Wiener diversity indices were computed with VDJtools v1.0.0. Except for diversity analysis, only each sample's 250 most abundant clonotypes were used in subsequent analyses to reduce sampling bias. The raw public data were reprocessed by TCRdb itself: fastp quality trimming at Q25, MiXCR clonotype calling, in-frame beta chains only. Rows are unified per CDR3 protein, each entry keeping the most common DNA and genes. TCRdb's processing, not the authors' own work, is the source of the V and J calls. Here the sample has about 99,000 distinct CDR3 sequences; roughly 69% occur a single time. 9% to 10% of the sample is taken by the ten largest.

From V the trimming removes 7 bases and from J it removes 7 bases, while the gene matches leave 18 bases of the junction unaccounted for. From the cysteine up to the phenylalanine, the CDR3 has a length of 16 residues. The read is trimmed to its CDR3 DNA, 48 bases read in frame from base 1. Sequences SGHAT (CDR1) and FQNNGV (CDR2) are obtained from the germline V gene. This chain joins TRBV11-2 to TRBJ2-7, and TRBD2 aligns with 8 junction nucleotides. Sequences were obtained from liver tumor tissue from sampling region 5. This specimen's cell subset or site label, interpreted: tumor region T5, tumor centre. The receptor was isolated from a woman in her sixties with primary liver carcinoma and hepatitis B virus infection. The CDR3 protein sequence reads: CASTSPGREAWGEQYF. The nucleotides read TGTGCCAGCACGAGTCCTGGGCGGGAGGCATGGGGGGAGCAGTACTTC.